The 7 T cell receptor beta chains presented below share a single source sample, sequenced in a study of cytomegalovirus exposure and HLA in healthy donors. This PCR relied on a set of 60 Vbeta primers and 13 Jbeta primers. Measured with immunoSEQ multiplex PCR; TCRdb has only the in-frame clones, and not every one. This sample carries about 200,000 clones, 75% to 85% of them seen once, and the ten largest clones take 2.5% to 3%. The source material was PBMCs. Receptor source: a woman aged 40 to 49 in good health and CMV-seronegative.

The chain is built from TRBV6-6 and TRBJ2-5, with 13 positions matching TRBD2. Germline V CDR1 and CDR2: MNHNY, SVGAGI (reference sequence). CDR3 size: 16 residues. Losses at the gene ends were 5 bases for V and 4 bases for J; bases not matched to a gene: 7. CDR3 region: CASSRGLAGPSETQYF. The CDR3 region has the DNA TGTGCCAGCAGTCGGGGACTAGCGGGGCCCTCAGAGACCCAGTACTTC.

The chain employs TRBV6-1 and TRBJ2-5, with a possible D match to TRBD2 (6 bases). Germline V gene data show CDR1 as MNHNS and CDR2 as SASEGT. V was trimmed by 6 bases and J by 4 bases, leaving 18 bases between them. The CDR3 length is 15 residues. DNA of the CDR3: TGTGCCAGCAGAGACACAGGAGGGGTTTTAGAGACCCAGTACTTC. It encodes CASRDTGGVLETQYF.

This clone was counted only a few times. The J gene is TRBJ1-1, the V gene TRBV6-1; tentative D call: TRBD1 (6 bases). With 5 bases removed from V and 5 bases from J, the gap between germline ends came to 12 bases. The CDR3 contains 13 residues. Looked up from germline, CDR1 is MNHNS and CDR2 is SASEGT. For the CDR3, the DNA is TGTGCCAGCAGTTCTGGACAGATAACTGAAGCTTTCTTT. Translation: CASSSGQITEAFF.

The CDR3, as DNA: TGTGCCAGCAGCCCACACAGGGTCCCCCCCCACGAGCAGTACTTC. Its translation: CASSPHRVPPHEQYF. The chain links TRBV7-9 to TRBJ2-7; TRBD1 is a possible D gene (6 bases). The CDR3 runs 15 residues. Per germline, CDR1 SEHNR and CDR2 FQNEAQ (reference sequence). Deletions cut 5 bases from V and 5 bases from J, with 19 bases between.

The rearrangement links TRBV6-1 to TRBJ1-2; maybe TRBD1 (6 bases). The germline V gene encodes CDR1 MNHNS and CDR2 SASEGT. Trimming took 5 bases from V and 12 from J, leaving 19 bases between them. There are 13 residues in the CDR3. The CDR3, as DNA: TGTGCCAGCAGTTCCCCGGGGAGGGGGTCGAACACCTTC. Translation: CASSSPGRGSNTF.

The chain links TRBV5-1 to TRBJ2-2, with TRBD2 matching 11 bases. The CDR3 is made up of 17 amino acids. Germline CDR1 SGHRS, CDR2 YFSETQ. After removal of 0 bases from V and 4 bases from J, the junction contained 5 bases not matched to a gene. This CDR3 is CASSLVASGRPTGELFF. CDR3 DNA: TGCGCCAGCAGCTTGGTCGCTAGCGGGAGGCCCACCGGGGAGCTGTTTTTT.

V usage is TRBV2 and J usage is TRBJ2-5, with 12 nucleotides matching TRBD2. After removal of 2 bases from V and 9 bases from J, the junction contained 7 bases not matched to a gene. The CDR3 has 15 amino acids. Per the germline V gene, CDR1 is SNHLY and CDR2 is FYNNEI. As DNA, the CDR3 is TGTGCCAGCAGTGAATCGACTAGCGGGAGTGGGCCCCAGTACTTC. Translation: CASSESTSGSGPQYF.